This T cell receptor beta chain comes out of a study of blood T cell repertoires in COVID-19. Study context: Samples came from the United States, Italy and Spain, spanning acute and convalescent COVID-19. The analysed material was cDNA or gDNA that came from T cells, B-cell-depleted T cells, or PBMCs.

In the authors' methods: Counts of nucleated cells, estimated from reference gene primer amplification, were obtained. The method was immunoSEQ multiplex PCR; TCRdb's version includes in-frame clones alone and lacks a portion of them. That table supplies the V and J calls and clone size; D and trimming were determined from the DNA. Among 150,000 to 200,000 clones listed, roughly three quarters were seen once. Germline V CDR1 and CDR2: SNHLY, FYNNEI. CDR3 length: 14 residues. The V end was cut by 6 bases, the J end by 5 bases, with 14 bases between. The sample taken for sequencing was peripheral blood. The TCR sequence derives from a man in his 60s with active or convalescent COVID-19. This rearrangement joins TRBV2 to TRBJ1-5; D is possibly TRBD1 (6 bases). The DNA for the CDR3 is TGTGCCAGCAGCCCCCGGGACACTTATCAGCCCCAGCATTTT. This codes for CASSPRDTYQPQHF.